The 11 T cell receptor beta chains below all came from one sample that was sequenced in a study of radiotherapy plus CTLA-4 blockade in lung cancer. Sequencing used immunoSEQ multiplex PCR; TCRdb keeps in-frame clones, though not all of them. The sample consists of about 78,000 clones, 70% to 90% of them appearing once. This specimen was peripheral blood, taken from a patient treated with radiotherapy plus ipilimumab. The source of these receptors is a human donor with non-small cell lung cancer who had a partial response to radiotherapy plus ipilimumab.

This chain connects TRBV6-1 to TRBJ2-6; D is unresolved. The CDR3 contains 13 residues. Germline V CDR1 and CDR2: MNHNS, SASEGT. Deletions cut 7 bases from V and 0 bases from J, with 4 bases between. The CDR3 coding sequence is TGTGCCAGCACCTTCTCTGGGGCCAACGTCCTGACTTTC. This gives the protein CASTFSGANVLTF.

The CDR3 protein is CSLRGTGGDGYTF. The DNA for the CDR3 is TGCAGCCTCAGAGGGACAGGGGGCGATGGCTACACCTTC. The genes are TRBV29-1 and TRBJ1-2; 12 nucleotides align to TRBD1. The CDR3 contains 13 residues. V lost 8 bases and J lost 6; bases outside the gene matches: 7. Per the germline V gene, CDR1 is SQVTM and CDR2 is ANQGSEA.

The J gene is TRBJ2-7, the V gene TRBV28; TRBD1 matches 9 bases. Germline V lookup: CDR1 MDHEN, CDR2 SYDVKM. V lost 6 bases, J lost 4 bases, and 7 bases stayed unmatched. CDR3 length equals 14 residues. CDR3 DNA: TGTGCCAGCAGGGAACAGGGGGCCCCTTACGAGCAGTACTTC. Translated, it gives CASREQGAPYEQYF.

The rearrangement joins TRBV10-1 to TRBJ2-2; possibly TRBD1 for D (6 bases). Germline V gives CDR1 WNHNN, CDR2 SYGVQD (reference sequence). This CDR3 is 15 amino acids long. Trimming took off 1 base at V and 6 bases at J, with 12 bases between the two ends. This CDR3 is CASSELGAKAGELFF. The CDR3, as DNA: TGCGCCAGCAGTGAGTTGGGGGCGAAGGCCGGGGAGCTGTTTTTT.

This clone was detected once. The V call is TRBV9, the J call TRBJ1-6; the D is unclear. V was pared by 0 bases and J by 10 bases, with 11 bases between. CDR1 SGDLS and CDR2 YYNGEE come from the germline V gene. The CDR3 runs to 14 residues. In DNA form, the CDR3 reads TGTGCCAGCAGCGTAGAACCGGGGAGCTCACCCCTCCACTTT. Its translation is CASSVEPGSSPLHF. Full variable domain (rest looked up from reference TRBV9 and TRBJ1-6): DSGVTQTPKHLITATGQRVTLRCSPRSGDLSVYWYQQSLDQGLQFLIQYYNGEERAKGNILERFSAQQFPDLHSELNLSSLELGDSALYFCASSVEPGSSPLHFGNGTRLTVT.

The chain couples TRBV2 to TRBJ1-1; perhaps TRBD1 as D (5 bases). The CDR3 has 14 residues. Germline CDR1 SNHLY, CDR2 FYNNEI. Trimming removed 6 bases from V and 1 base from J, with 12 bases in between. The CDR3 DNA follows: TGTGCCAGCAGACGCCGGGGGACGAACACTGAAGCTTTCTTT. Translation: CASRRRGTNTEAFF. Variable domain in full (rest from reference TRBV2 and TRBJ1-1): EPEVTQTPSHQVTQMGQEVILRCVPISNHLYFYWYRQILGQKVEFLVSFYNNEISEKSEIFDDQFSVERPDGSNFTLKIRSTKLEDSAMYFCASRRRGTNTEAFFGQGTRLTVV.

This clone was seen more than once but under ten times. V usage is TRBV28 and J usage is TRBJ1-1, with unresolved D. The germline gives CDR1 MDHEN, CDR2 SYDVKM. This CDR3 spans 15 amino acids. Between the trimmed V and J ends, which lost 4 bases and 7 bases, there was a span of 19 bases. CDR3 region: CASSSPGLAGGEAFF. DNA for the CDR3: TGTGCCAGCAGTTCCCCGGGCCTCGCGGGCGGTGAAGCTTTCTTT.

J is TRBJ2-2 and V is TRBV9; 7 nucleotides agree with TRBD1. Germline CDR1 SGDLS, CDR2 YYNGEE. V dropped 7 bases and J dropped 3; count of bases not matched to a gene: 0. The CDR3 loop spans 12 amino acids. The CDR3 nucleotides read TGTGCCAGCGACAGGGACACCGGGGAGCTGTTTTTT. Translation: CASDRDTGELFF.

The rearrangement uses TRBV20-1 and TRBJ1-2; D is perhaps TRBD1 (5 bases). CDR3 length: 11 amino acids. From germline, CDR1 is DFQATT and CDR2 SNEGSKA (reference sequence). The CDR3 nucleotides are TGCGGGGCGGACCCCCAAAATGGCTACACCTTC. As protein: CGADPQNGYTF.

Concerning this clone itself: Other DNA sequences from this sample encode an identical CDR3 as well. The chain recombines TRBV9 with TRBJ1-1, with D possibly being TRBD1 (5 bases). The germline CDR1 and CDR2 sequences are SGDLS and YYNGEE. This CDR3 contains 15 residues. Trimming pared 0 bases from V and 0 bases from J, leaving 9 bases between. This chain's CDR3 is CASSVDPGLNTEAFF. CDR3 bases: TGTGCCAGCAGCGTAGATCCAGGGCTGAACACTGAAGCTTTCTTT.

CDR3 bases: TGTGCCAGCAGCTTAGAAGAGTCCTCTGGAAACACCATATATTTT. Its translation: CASSLEESSGNTIYF. The chain carries TRBV7-8 and TRBJ1-3; D uncertain. Trimming stripped 1 base from V and 0 bases from J, with 7 bases between. This CDR3 contains 15 residues. Looked up from germline, CDR1 is SGHVS and CDR2 is FQNEAQ.